A selection of T cell receptor beta chains follows, all from one sample in a study of T cell responses to AZD1222 COVID-19 vaccine. Clones were sequenced by immunoSEQ multiplex PCR, and TCRdb holds only the in-frame ones, with some missing. In the table there are around 160,000 clones, 90% to 95% of which are singletons. The sample was peripheral blood, taken 28 days after the second AZD1222 dose. These receptors were obtained from an adult who received the AZD1222 COVID-19 vaccine. Each CDR3 is given with its conserved first and last residue. The D gene is left open where the match is weak. The size field is filled for only some rows; it gives once, few, many or a size class.

size	D	V	J	DNA	CDR3
-	-	TRBV6-1	TRBJ1-5	TGTGCCAGCAGTGACAGAACTGGCAATCAGCCCCAGCATTTT	CASSDRTGNQPQHF
-	-	TRBV12-3/TRBV12-4	TRBJ1-1	TGTGCCAGCAGTCGAGGGCGAGGGAATAGGGCTTTCTTT	CASSRGRGNRAFF
-	-	TRBV10-3	TRBJ2-6	TGTGCCATCAGAAGAACAGGGAACTCTGGGGCCAACGTCCTGACTTTC	CAIRRTGNSGANVLTF
-	TRBD1	TRBV5-6	TRBJ1-5	TGTGCCAGCAGCTATCAGGGGGCTCGGCCCAATCAGCCCCAGCATTTT	CASSYQGARPNQPQHF
-	TRBD1	TRBV5-4	TRBJ2-6	TGTGCCAGCAGCGGACAGGGGGACCCCTTTTCTGGGGCCAACGTCCTGACTTTC	CASSGQGDPFSGANVLTF
-	TRBD2	TRBV4-2	TRBJ2-1	TGTGCCAGCAGCCAAGATGAGAGCGGGGCGAGCTCCTACAATGAGCAGTTCTTC	CASSQDESGASSYNEQFF
once	TRBD1	TRBV5-6	TRBJ1-1	TGTGCCAGCAGCTTGGCCGGGACAGTTAAATTGAACACTGAAGCTTTCTTT	CASSLAGTVKLNTEAFF
-	-	TRBV2	TRBJ2-2	TGTGCCAGCAGAGAAGAAGCCGGGGAGCTGTTTTTT	CASREEAGELFF
-	-	TRBV7-9	TRBJ2-7	TGTGCCAGCAGCCTGGGGGTTGTCTACGAGCAGTACTTC	CASSLGVVYEQYF
-	-	TRBV29-1	TRBJ1-2	TGCAGCGTTGAAAAGGGGCGGAGAGGCTACACCTTC	CSVEKGRRGYTF